Reported below is one T cell receptor (beta chain). What it binds is unknown. The data derive from a study of T cell repertoires in cytomegalovirus infection. On the study more broadly: CMV infection plus the matching HLA type was flagged by public TCR beta signatures.

The germline V gene has CDR1 SGHRS and CDR2 YFSETQ. V was trimmed by 0 bases and J by 5 bases, leaving 13 bases between them. This CDR3 comprises 15 residues. Overall study results and limits: HLA-C-restricted CMV clonotypes gave the most frequent clonotype in two of eight donors. Cumulative public TCR beta family frequency identified CMV carriers with the relevant HLA.

TCRdb re-derived calls from the reads in MiXCR, one entry per CDR3 protein. This repertoire shows over 300,000 distinct CDR3 sequences, roughly a sixth found once; its top ten account for around 11%. The chain couples TRBV5-1 to TRBJ2-3; D possibly matches TRBD1 or TRBD2 (5 bases each). This clonotype was obtained from a human donor in good health (CMV status not recorded). Some clones in this sample may be carry-over from other donors' samples. The source material was PBMCs. In DNA form, the CDR3 reads TGCGCCAGCAGCTTGGAAAGGGTTGGGGGAGATACGCAGTATTTT. Its translation: CASSLERVGGDTQYF.